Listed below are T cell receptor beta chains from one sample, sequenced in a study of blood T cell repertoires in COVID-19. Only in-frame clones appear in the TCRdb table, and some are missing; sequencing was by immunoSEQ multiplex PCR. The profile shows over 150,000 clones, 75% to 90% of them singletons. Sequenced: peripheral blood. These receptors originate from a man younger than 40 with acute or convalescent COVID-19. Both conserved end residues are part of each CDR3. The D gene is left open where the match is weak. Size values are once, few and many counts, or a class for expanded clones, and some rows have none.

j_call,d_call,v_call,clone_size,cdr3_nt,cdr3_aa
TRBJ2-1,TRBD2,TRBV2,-,TGTGCCAGCAGTCGATCCGAGACTAGCGGCGGTGAGCAGTTCTTC,CASSRSETSGGEQFF
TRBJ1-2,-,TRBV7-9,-,TGTGCCAGCAGCTTCCAGAATAACTATGGCTACACCTTC,CASSFQNNYGYTF
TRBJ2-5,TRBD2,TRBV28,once,TGTGCCAGCAGTGAGACTAGCGGGATGTGGGAGACCCAGTACTTC,CASSETSGMWETQYF
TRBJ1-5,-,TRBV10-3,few,TGTGCCATCAGTGAGTCGATCCGGGTGAGCAATCAGCCCCAGCATTTT,CAISESIRVSNQPQHF
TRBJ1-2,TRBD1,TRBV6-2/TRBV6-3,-,TGTGCCAGCAGCTCCACTACAGGGGCGGGAGGCTACACCTTC,CASSSTTGAGGYTF
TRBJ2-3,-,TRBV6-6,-,TGTGCCAGCAGTTATGCCAGGCCTCACACAGATACGCAGTATTTT,CASSYARPHTDTQYF
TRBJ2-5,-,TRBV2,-,TGTGCCAGCAGCCTAGAGACCCAGTACTTC,CASSLETQYF
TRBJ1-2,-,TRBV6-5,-,TGTGCCAGCGGGCAGAGAAACTATGGCTACACCTTC,CASGQRNYGYTF
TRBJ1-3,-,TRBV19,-,TGTGCCAGTAGCGCTGGGGCAGGGGCTGGAAACACCATATATTTT,CASSAGAGAGNTIYF
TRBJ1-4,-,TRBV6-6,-,TGTGCCAGCAGTTCCAGGGTAGCTAATGAAAAACTGTTTTTT,CASSSRVANEKLFF
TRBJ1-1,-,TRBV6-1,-,TGTGCCAGCAGTGAAGCTGTAGGGGGTTTCTTT,CASSEAVGGFF
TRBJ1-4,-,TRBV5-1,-,TGCGCCAGCAGCCCCACGGCGGGCTTCTCTGAAAAACTGTTTTTT,CASSPTAGFSEKLFF
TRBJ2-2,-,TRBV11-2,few,TGTGCCAGCAGCTTAACGAGGGTAGCGAACACCGGGGAGCTGTTTTTT,CASSLTRVANTGELFF
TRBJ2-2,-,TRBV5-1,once,TGCGCCAGCAGCTTGTTAGCGTCCGGGGAGCTGTTTTTT,CASSLLASGELFF
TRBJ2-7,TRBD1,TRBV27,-,TGTGCCAGCTGGGACAGGATGTCCTACGAGCAGTACTTC,CASWDRMSYEQYF
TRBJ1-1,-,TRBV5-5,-,TGTGCCAGCAGTTTTAATTGGGGGACACAGAAGAACACTGAAGCTTTCTTT,CASSFNWGTQKNTEAFF
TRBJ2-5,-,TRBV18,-,TGTGCCAGCTCCTACACAGGGAATCAAGAGACCCAGTACTTC,CASSYTGNQETQYF
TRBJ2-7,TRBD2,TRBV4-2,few,TGTGCCAGCAGCCAAGAAATCGTACTAGCGGGAGTTTTCTACGAGCAGTACTTC,CASSQEIVLAGVFYEQYF
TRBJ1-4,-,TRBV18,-,TGTGCCAGCTCACCACCCACCGGCAGGGCGAATGAAAAACTGTTTTTT,CASSPPTGRANEKLFF
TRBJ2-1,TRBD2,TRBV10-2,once,TGCGCCAGCAGTGATAGCGGGGGGGGGCGCGAGCAGTTCTTC,CASSDSGGGREQFF
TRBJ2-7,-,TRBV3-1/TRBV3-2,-,TGTGCCAGCAGCCATTCTCTTCGACAGGGACTTTTCTACGAGCAGTACTTC,CASSHSLRQGLFYEQYF
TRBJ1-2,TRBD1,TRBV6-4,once,TGTGCCAGCAGTGTCTCCGTGACAGGGTTGAACGGCTACACCTTC,CASSVSVTGLNGYTF
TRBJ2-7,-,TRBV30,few,TGTGCCTGGAGTGACGGGATGACCTACGAGCAGTACTTC,CAWSDGMTYEQYF
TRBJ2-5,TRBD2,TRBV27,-,TGTGCCAGCAGCAGGACTAGCGGGAGGGGGGCCCAGTACTTC,CASSRTSGRGAQYF
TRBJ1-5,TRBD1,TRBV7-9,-,TGTGCCAGCAGCTTAGGTCAGGGGGTGGGTCAGCCCCAGCATTTT,CASSLGQGVGQPQHF
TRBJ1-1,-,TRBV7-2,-,TGTGCCAGCAGCTTTCCAAGAGGAATGAACACTGAAGCTTTCTTT,CASSFPRGMNTEAFF
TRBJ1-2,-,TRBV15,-,TGTGCCACCAGCAGAGATCTTAACTATGGCTACACCTTC,CATSRDLNYGYTF